This T cell receptor beta chain was captured in a study of T cells after posttransplantation cyclophosphamide. Using immunoSEQ multiplex PCR, the repertoire was profiled, and TCRdb retains in-frame clones only, with some absent. The sample has fewer than 13,000 clones; around nine tenths are singletons. Germline V lookup: CDR1 SGHTA, CDR2 FQGNSA. Germline trimming cut 3 bases from V and 4 bases from J; bases unmatched to any gene: 9. This CDR3 contains 18 residues. Busulfan-fludarabine conditioning, marrow transplant, and cyclophosphamide on days +3 and +4 were administered. The sample was CD4+ T cells sorted from PBMCs, taken after allogeneic stem cell transplant with posttransplant cyclophosphamide. This receptor was identified in a male patient aged 25-45 years who received an allogeneic stem cell transplant from a related donor, was CMV-positive, and had acute GVHD only. Certain T cells may be donor cells from the graft. This chain uses TRBV7-2 with TRBJ2-5; 15 bases map to TRBD2. CDR3 nucleotide sequence: TGTGCCAGCAGCTTGGGACTAGCGGGGGGTGACTTGAGAGAGACCCAGTACTTC. Encoded protein: CASSLGLAGGDLRETQYF.